These 13 T cell receptor beta chains share one sample of origin, sequenced in a study of blood T cell repertoires in COVID-19. Using immunoSEQ multiplex PCR, the repertoire was profiled, and TCRdb retains in-frame clones only, with some absent. Among about 170,000 clones listed, less than 85% were seen once. The sequencing input was peripheral blood. The source is a woman older than 75 with active or convalescent COVID-19.

This clone was recorded a few times. The chain is built from TRBV7-2 and TRBJ1-4; D not certain. V was cut by 3 bases and J by 3 bases, with 14 bases left in between. The germline V gene encodes CDR1 SGHTA and CDR2 FQGNSA. This CDR3 is built from 16 residues. The CDR3 DNA follows: TGTGCCAGCAGCTTGATTTCAGTCGTTTCTAATGAAAAACTGTTTTTT. Translation gives CASSLISVVSNEKLFF.

The chain uses TRBV12-3 or TRBV12-4 and TRBJ2-7; D possibly corresponds to TRBD2 (6 bases). The length of the CDR3 is 12 residues. Trimming left V 6 bases short and J 3 bases short, with 9 bases between. The CDR3 loop is CASSPGGYEQYF. The CDR3 bases are TGTGCCAGCAGCCCCGGGGGCTACGAGCAGTACTTC.

The chain couples TRBV30 to TRBJ1-2; TRBD1 might be the D (5 bases). V was shortened by 4 bases and J by 6 bases, with 9 bases between the two germline ends. CDR1 is GTSNPN and CDR2 is SVGIG in the germline V gene (reference sequence). The length of the CDR3 is 11 residues. The CDR3 spells CAWMQGHGYTF. The CDR3 DNA is TGTGCCTGGATGCAGGGCCATGGCTACACCTTC.

The CDR3 loop reads CASSLAGQGYEQYF. In nucleotides, the CDR3 is TGTGCCAGCAGCTTGGCGGGACAGGGGTACGAGCAGTACTTC. The rearrangement links TRBV5-4 to TRBJ2-7; 10 bases match TRBD1. Germline loops: CDR1 SGHNT, CDR2 YYREEE (reference sequence). The CDR3 totals 14 residues. Germline trimming cut 0 bases from V and 4 bases from J; bases unmatched to any gene: 1.

This clone occurred once. The chain uses TRBV1 and TRBJ2-7; the D segment call TRBD2 is taken from the table without a DNA check. TRBV1 is a pseudogene. The CDR3 is 20 amino acids. This CDR3 is CTSSQAARDIVSGIGYEQYF. The CDR3 region has the DNA TGCACCAGCAGCCAAGCTGCTCGGGACATAGTTAGCGGGATTGGCTACGAGCAGTACTTC.

The rearrangement joins TRBV7-9 to TRBJ1-4; the match to TRBD1 covers 7 bases. Per germline, CDR1 SEHNR and CDR2 FQNEAQ (reference sequence). The CDR3 runs to 18 residues. The V gene end was trimmed by 2 bases and the J gene end by 2 bases; junction bases not matched to a gene: 11. This CDR3 reads CASSLLAGGEDTNEKLFF. Here the CDR3 DNA reads TGTGCCAGCAGCTTATTAGCAGGGGGAGAGGATACTAATGAAAAACTGTTTTTT. Full variable domain (outside the CDR3, taken from reference TRBV7-9 and TRBJ1-4): DTGVSQNPRHKITKRGQNVTFRCDPISEHNRLYWYRQTLGQGPEFLTYFQNEAQLEKSRLLSDRFSAERPKGSFSTLEIQRTEQGDSAMYLCASSLLAGGEDTNEKLFFGSGTQLSVL.

The chain joins TRBV14 to TRBJ2-1, with TRBD2 matching over 7 bases. CDR3 length: 16 residues. Losses at the gene ends were 4 bases for V and 0 bases for J; bases not matched to a gene: 6. Germline loops: CDR1 SGHDN, CDR2 FVKESK. The CDR3, as DNA: TGTGCCAGCAGCCTCGCTAGCGGCCGCTCCTACAATGAGCAGTTCTTC. Translation gives CASSLASGRSYNEQFF.

The chain is built from TRBV2 and TRBJ2-7, with D possibly being TRBD2 (5 bases). This CDR3 contains 15 residues. In germline, CDR1 is SNHLY, CDR2 FYNNEI. Trimming stripped 4 bases from V and 7 bases from J, with 20 bases between. DNA for the CDR3: TGTGCCAGCAGTGTGGAGCACCCGAGAACGGGGGAGCAGTACTTC. It specifies CASSVEHPRTGEQYF.

V gene TRBV7-9 combines with J gene TRBJ2-2; TRBD2 matches 13 bases. Germline CDR1 reads SEHNR; CDR2 reads FQNEAQ (reference sequence). CDR3 size: 18 residues. V gave up 5 bases and J gave up 3 bases; unmatched junction bases: 9. The CDR3 DNA reads TGTGCCAGCAGCGGACGGACTAGCGGGAGACTTGACACCGGGGAGCTGTTTTTT. This gives the protein CASSGRTSGRLDTGELFF.

The chain uses TRBV28 and TRBJ2-6; 7 positions agree with TRBD2. The CDR3 consists of 16 residues. CDR1 is MDHEN, CDR2 SYDVKM, per germline. The ends lost 5 bases at V and 2 bases at J; junction bases unmatched: 6. For the CDR3, the DNA is TGTGCCAGCAGTGACTTGACTAGCCCTGGGGCCAACGTCCTGACTTTC. Protein product: CASSDLTSPGANVLTF.

The chain carries TRBV5-1 and TRBJ2-5; 8 nucleotides line up with TRBD2. The germline V gene encodes CDR1 SGHRS and CDR2 YFSETQ. The CDR3 extends over 14 amino acids. J gave up 3 bases and V 1 base, and 2 bases lay outside the gene matches. The CDR3 nucleotides are TGCGCCAGCAGCTTGTCACTAGCGGAAGAGACCCAGTACTTC. Its protein product is CASSLSLAEETQYF.

This clone has just a few counts. This chain uses TRBV19 with TRBJ1-2; possibly TRBD1 for D (6 bases). CDR3 size: 13 residues. Germline V CDR1 and CDR2: LNHDA, SQIVND (reference sequence). Trimming shortened V by 7 bases and J by 0 bases, and 9 bases separated the two germline ends. The CDR3 protein is CASNRDTNYGYTF. As DNA, the CDR3 is TGTGCCAGTAATAGGGACACTAACTATGGCTACACCTTC.

Comment on this clone: Other DNA variants within this sample encode the same CDR3. This chain joins TRBV5-1 and TRBJ2-3, with D perhaps matching TRBD1 (6 bases). This CDR3 has 13 residues. CDR1 SGHRS and CDR2 YFSETQ come from the germline V gene. V was shortened by 5 bases and J by 0 bases, with 7 bases between the two germline ends. CDR3 in DNA: TGCGCCAGCAGACAGGGTAGCACAGATACGCAGTATTTT. This codes for CASRQGSTDTQYF.